A single sample gave rise to the 13 T cell receptor beta chains below, sequenced in a study of beta chain features in type 1 diabetes. Expressed TCRB transcripts got sequenced, as all isolated RNA was reverse transcribed. Only in-frame clones appear in the TCRdb table, and some are missing; sequencing was by immunoSEQ multiplex PCR. Of 400,000 to 500,000 clones in the sample, approximately 15% were seen once. The material sequenced was naive CD4+ T cells from blood. Receptor source: a man aged 25 to 40 in good health.

This clone has only a few counts. The J gene is TRBJ2-7, the V gene TRBV4-3; perhaps TRBD1 as D (5 bases). V was clipped by 4 bases and J by 7 bases, with 17 bases between them. Germline V lookup: CDR1 LGHNA, CDR2 YSLEER. This CDR3 region has 14 residues. CDR3 sequence reads: CASSLLSSKGEQYF. CDR3 bases: TGCGCCAGCAGCCTACTGTCATCGAAGGGGGAGCAGTACTTC.

The rearrangement uses TRBV4-1 and TRBJ2-1; TRBD1 agrees at 7 bases. Unmatched junction bases numbered 9, after V lost 1 base and J lost 6 bases. Per germline, CDR1 MGHRA and CDR2 YSYEKL. This CDR3 region has 16 residues. The DNA of the CDR3 is TGCGCCAGCAGCCAAGGGAAGGAACAGGGGACCAATGAGCAGTTCTTC. Protein product: CASSQGKEQGTNEQFF.

The chain links TRBV30 to TRBJ1-2; no clear D. This CDR3 has 14 amino acids. The V end lost 0 bases, the J end lost 2 bases, and 10 bases lay between the germline ends. Germline loops: CDR1 GTSNPN, CDR2 SVGIG (reference sequence). In nucleotides, the CDR3 is TGTGCCTGGAGTGTACCCCCCACGAACTATGGCTACACCTTC. Encoded protein: CAWSVPPTNYGYTF.

This chain connects TRBV7-9 to TRBJ1-5, with TRBD1 as a possible D gene (5 bases). This CDR3 has 14 residues. Trimming pared 0 bases from V and 7 bases from J, leaving 10 bases between. Germline V gene data show CDR1 as SEHNR and CDR2 as FQNEAQ (reference sequence). In nucleotides, the CDR3 is TGTGCCAGCAGCTTAGCAGGGGCTTTCCAGCCCCAGCATTTT. It is translated as CASSLAGAFQPQHF.

This clone was detected a few times. This chain connects TRBV9 to TRBJ2-7; D is possibly TRBD1 or TRBD2 (5 bases each). The length of the CDR3 is 9 residues. Germline lookup yields CDR1 SGDLS and CDR2 YYNGEE. V lost 7 bases and J lost 9, with 8 bases in between. For the CDR3, the DNA is TGTGCCAGCCCGGGACGGCAGTACGTC. Its protein product is CASPGRQYV.

The chain uses TRBV7-9 and TRBJ2-7, with TRBD1 identical over 9 bases. CDR3 size: 17 residues. After removal of 4 bases from V and 3 bases from J, the junction contained 13 bases not matched to a gene. Germline V gives CDR1 SEHNR, CDR2 FQNEAQ (reference sequence). CDR3 nucleotide sequence: TGTGCCAGCAGCTCAACCGGGACAGGGTCCTCAAGCTACGAGCAGTACGTC. Amino acids: CASSSTGTGSSSYEQYV.

V and J are TRBV25-1 and TRBJ1-6, with 7 bases matching TRBD1. Germline lookup yields CDR1 MGHDK and CDR2 SYGVNS. The CDR3 extends over 15 amino acids. The V segment lost 3 bases and the J segment 6 bases; nucleotides outside the gene matches: 5. CDR3 in DNA: TGTGCCAGCAGTGAGAAGACAGGGATTAATTCACCCCTCCACTTT. As protein: CASSEKTGINSPLHF.

The gene calls are TRBV7-2 and TRBJ1-6; D is possibly TRBD1 (5 bases). Germline CDR1 SGHTA, CDR2 FQGNSA. The length of the CDR3 is 13 residues. V shed 2 bases and J shed 10 bases, with 9 bases lying between them. Here the CDR3 reads CASSLRDRSPLHF. CDR3 in DNA: TGTGCCAGCAGCTTACGTGACAGATCACCCCTCCACTTT.

This clone was seen a handful of times. The chain uses TRBV7-6 and TRBJ2-1, with 8 bases matching TRBD2. CDR3 length: 17 residues. Germline V lookup: CDR1 SGHVS, CDR2 FNYEAQ. After removal of 1 base from V and 6 bases from J, the junction contained 11 bases not matched to a gene. The CDR3: CASSLVPAGGPFNEQFF. The CDR3 region has the DNA TGTGCCAGCAGCTTAGTCCCCGCGGGAGGCCCCTTCAATGAGCAGTTCTTC.

This chain's CDR3 is CASRNREHGYTF. The CDR3 DNA follows: TGTGCCAGCAGGAACAGAGAACACGGCTACACCTTC. V gene TRBV28 combines with J gene TRBJ1-2; D remains ambiguous. CDR3 length equals 12 residues. Germline-derived CDR1 and CDR2 are MDHEN and SYDVKM. Trimming took 6 bases from V and 8 from J, leaving 13 bases between them.

The gene calls are TRBV5-1 and TRBJ2-3; D is undetermined. The length of the CDR3 is 15 residues. The V and J ends lost 0 bases and 2 bases respectively, with 10 bases between them. Germline V gene lookup returns CDR1 SGHRS and CDR2 YFSETQ. The CDR3 reads CASSLEARLTDTQYF. CDR3 coding DNA: TGCGCCAGCAGCTTGGAGGCCAGGCTCACAGATACGCAGTATTTT.

In this sample, this clone turned up a few times. The chain uses TRBV7-2 and TRBJ2-5; D perhaps matches TRBD1 (5 bases). V lost 3 bases and J lost 3, with 11 bases in between. Germline CDR1 and CDR2: SGHTA and FQGNSA. The CDR3 is made up of 14 amino acids. CDR3 residues: CASSLGAGKETQYF. The CDR3 DNA reads TGTGCCAGCAGCTTGGGTGCAGGGAAAGAGACCCAGTACTTC.

This chain links TRBV5-4 with TRBJ2-7; D gene uncertain. This CDR3 is built from 16 residues. Germline CDR1 is SGHNT and CDR2 is YYREEE (reference sequence). Trimming took off 4 bases at V and 0 bases at J, with 17 bases between the two ends. The CDR3 sequence is CASSPGGYPSSYEQYF. The CDR3 region has the DNA TGTGCCAGCAGCCCCGGCGGTTATCCGAGCTCCTACGAGCAGTACTTC.